Following are 19 T cell receptor beta chains from one sample sequenced in a study of tumor-infiltrating lymphocytes in primary liver carcinoma. The template, approximately 500 ng total RNA, yielded TCR beta cDNA made with a constant-region primer. Slightly modified ARM-PCR with three nested multiplex PCR rounds yielded TCR beta libraries. Primers for the first two PCR rounds were TRBV1-TRBV30 forward primers and a C-beta reverse primer (around 10 cycles per round). MiXCR, run by TCRdb on the multiplex PCR reads, gives a single entry per CDR3 protein. In the table there are 300,000 to 400,000 distinct CDR3 sequences, about 61% of which are singletons. Researchers drew blood RNA from unsorted whole blood and extracted germline DNA as well. Sequences were obtained from peripheral blood. The receptors stem from a man aged 35-49 years with primary liver carcinoma and hepatitis B virus infection.

This clonotype appeared once. This may come from a read error, since a much larger clone is one base off. This sequence joins TRBV6-1 and TRBJ2-1; tentative D call: TRBD1 (5 bases). The CDR3 has 14 residues. The germline gives CDR1 MNHNS, CDR2 SASEGT. CDR3 loop: CASCDLGHSHEQFF. The CDR3 nucleotides are TGTGCCAGCTGTGACCTTGGACATTCCCATGAGCAGTTCTTC.

Points on this clonotype: The junction and the germline gene differ at one end; a read error may be behind it. The V gene is TRBV11-2, the J gene TRBJ1-1; D is perhaps TRBD1 (5 bases). The CDR3 has 12 amino acids. CDR1 SGHAT and CDR2 FQNNGV come from the germline V gene. The CDR3 DNA is TGTGTCAGGAGCGCAACGGGACCCAGCCCCTTTTTT. Amino acid sequence: CVRSATGPSPFF.

This clonotype occurred once. Possible read error: a much larger clone is one base away. This chain joins TRBV6-1 and TRBJ2-7; the D gene could be TRBD1 or TRBD2 (5 bases each). CDR1 is MNHNS and CDR2 is SASEGT in the germline V gene. CDR3 length: 14 residues. The CDR3 region is CTSSHPGTSYEQYF. CDR3 DNA: TGTACCAGCAGTCATCCCGGGACCTCCTACGAGCAGTACTTC.

The chain's CDR3 is CASSLSVSWELFF. In nucleotides, the CDR3 is TGCGCCAGCAGCCTCTCAGTGTCCTGGGAGCTGTTTTTT. This chain links TRBV5-1 with TRBJ2-2; D call uncertain. The CDR3 covers 13 residues. The germline V gene encodes CDR1 SGHRS and CDR2 YFSETQ. The germline V and J ends were trimmed by 4 bases and 9 bases, with 13 bases remaining between them.

This clonotype was seen repeatedly, ten times or more. The chain recombines TRBV6-6 with TRBJ2-3; D unclear. This CDR3 is built from 11 residues. The germline V gene encodes CDR1 MNHNY and CDR2 SVGAGI (reference sequence). V lost 8 bases and J lost 2, with 5 bases in between. CDR3 nucleotides: TGTGCCAGCGGGAACACAGATACGCAGTATTTT. This translates into CASGNTDTQYF.

The genes are TRBV5-1 and TRBJ2-2; the D gene could be TRBD1 or TRBD2 (5 bases each). The V end was cut by 6 bases, the J end by 0 bases, with 12 bases between. Germline loops: CDR1 SGHRS, CDR2 YFSETQ. CDR3 length: 15 amino acids. CDR3 in DNA: TGCGCCAGCACCTGGGGACCTTCGAACACCGGGGAGCTGTTTTTT. Amino acids: CASTWGPSNTGELFF.

This clonotype was seen a handful of times. The rearrangement links TRBV13 to TRBJ2-7; tentatively, D is TRBD1 (8 bases). Trimming cost V 5 bases and J 4 bases, with 15 bases left between them. CDR3 length equals 14 residues. Per the germline V gene, CDR1 is PRHDT and CDR2 is FYEKMQ (reference sequence). For the CDR3, the DNA is TGTGCCAGCAGCCCGACAGGGGAGGGGTACGAGCAGTACTTC. Its translation: CASSPTGEGYEQYF.

Comment on this clonotype: This may arise from a read error, as a much more abundant clone is one base away. The chain combines TRBV4-3 with TRBJ2-1; no reliable D call. The CDR3 sequence is 18 residues long. V was trimmed by 0 bases and J by 2 bases, leaving 17 bases between them. Germline-derived CDR1 and CDR2 are LGHNA and YSLEER. In nucleotides, the CDR3 is TGCGCCAGCAGCCAAGACGGACCCACCCTGGTCCCCTACAATGAGCAGTTCTTC. Its protein product is CASSQDGPTLVPYNEQFF.

Ten or more counts support this clonotype. The chain couples TRBV6-2 or TRBV6-3 to TRBJ2-7; 8 nucleotides agree with TRBD1. After removal of 7 bases from V and 3 bases from J, the junction contained 8 bases not matched to a gene. This CDR3 is 14 amino acids long. Looked up from germline, CDR1 is MNHEY and CDR2 is SVGEGT. The CDR3 region is CASTRTGSGYEQYF. CDR3 nucleotide sequence: TGTGCCAGCACCAGGACAGGGTCGGGCTACGAGCAGTACTTC.

The rearrangement joins TRBV24-1 to TRBJ2-3; no reliable D call. Trimming left V 5 bases short and J 0 bases short, with 2 bases between. CDR3 size: 12 residues. From germline, CDR1 is KGHDR and CDR2 SFDVKD. The CDR3 sequence is CATSASTDTQYF. The CDR3 nucleotides read TGTGCCACCAGTGCCAGCACAGATACGCAGTATTTT.

As regards this clonotype: This may be a read error: a much more frequent sequence differs by one nucleotide. The CDR3 reads CARGIPYNEQFF. CDR3 in DNA: TGCGCCAGGGGGATCCCCTACAATGAGCAGTTCTTC. V and J are TRBV10-1 and TRBJ2-1; D call uncertain. V lost 9 bases, J lost 2 bases, and 8 bases lay in between. Germline CDR1 and CDR2: WNHNN and SYGVQD (reference sequence). The CDR3 contains 12 residues.

Of note for this clonotype: One end of the junction does not line up with germline, which may come from a read error. The V call is TRBV12-3 or TRBV12-4, the J call TRBJ2-5; 8 bases fit TRBD2. This CDR3 has 14 amino acids. CDR3 bases: TGCGCCAGCAGTTTGGTAGGGACTAGAGGGACCCAGTACTTC. It encodes CASSLVGTRGTQYF.

This clonotype showed up just a few times. A much larger clone lies a single base off, so this may be a read error. The chain is built from TRBV6-6 and TRBJ2-7; the D is unclear. Germline V gene sequence: CDR1 MNHNY, CDR2 SVGAGI (reference sequence). The CDR3 is made up of 11 amino acids. CDR3 in DNA: TGTGTCAGCAGTACACACTACGAGCAGTACTTC. Its translation: CVSSTHYEQYF.

V and J are TRBV7-9 and TRBJ2-1, with 12 nucleotides matching TRBD2. V lost 5 bases, J lost 4 bases, and 6 bases stayed unmatched. Looked up from germline, CDR1 is SEHNR and CDR2 is FQNEAQ (reference sequence). The CDR3 runs 16 residues. CDR3 bases: TGTGCCAGCAGCGCCAGACTAGCGGGGGCTTACAATGAGCAGTTCTTC. Protein sequence: CASSARLAGAYNEQFF.

Worth noting for this clonotype: Since the CDR3 does not end with the conserved phenylalanine or tryptophan, this likely comes from a read error. The chain employs TRBV11-2 and TRBJ2-7; D might be TRBD2 (5 bases). Germline assignment: CDR1 SGHAT and CDR2 FQNNGV. The CDR3 is 14 residues long. Trimming removed 1 base from V and 6 bases from J, with 13 bases in between. This CDR3 is CASSLVRGNSEQYY. The DNA for the CDR3 is TGTGCCAGCAGCTTAGTACGAGGGAACAGCGAGCAGTACTAC.

This clonotype came up once. This may arise from a read error, as a much more abundant clone is one base away. The rearrangement links TRBV6-6 to TRBJ2-1; 10 bases agree with TRBD2. Germline V gene data show CDR1 as MNHNY and CDR2 as SVGAGI (reference sequence). CDR3 length: 15 residues. CDR3 protein: CANSPASGSRNEQFF. The CDR3 DNA sequence: TGTGCCAACAGTCCGGCTAGCGGGAGCCGCAATGAGCAGTTCTTC.

This clonotype was detected ten times or more. V usage is TRBV5-5 and J usage is TRBJ1-3; no reliable D call. The germline gives CDR1 SGHKS, CDR2 YYEKEE (reference sequence). Between the trimmed V and J ends, which lost 4 bases and 0 bases, there was a span of 11 bases. The CDR3 has 15 amino acids. This chain's CDR3 is CASSPTSDSGNTIYF. CDR3 DNA sequence: TGTGCCAGCAGCCCCACCAGTGACTCTGGAAACACCATATATTTT.

To note about this clonotype: This could be a read error, since a much larger clone is one nucleotide away. The CDR3 nucleotides are TGCGCCACCTCCCCGCCAGGGTTTGGAAACACCATATATTTT. It encodes CATSPPGFGNTIYF. The gene calls are TRBV4-3 and TRBJ1-3; perhaps TRBD1 as D (5 bases). This CDR3 has 14 residues. Germline loops: CDR1 LGHNA, CDR2 YSLEER. The V and J ends lost 10 bases and 3 bases respectively, with 16 bases between them.

This rearrangement joins TRBV7-9 to TRBJ2-2; no clear D gene. Germline V gene sequence: CDR1 SEHNR, CDR2 FQNEAQ (reference sequence). This CDR3 has 15 residues. V shed 4 bases and J shed 7 bases, with 16 bases lying between them. The CDR3 loop is CASSYNTGVGGELFF. The DNA of the CDR3 is TGTGCCAGCAGCTATAACACGGGCGTGGGCGGGGAGCTGTTTTTT. Variable domain in full (rest from reference TRBV7-9 and TRBJ2-2): DTGVSQNPRHKITKRGQNVTFRCDPISEHNRLYWYRQTLGQGPEFLTYFQNEAQLEKSRLLSDRFSAERPKGSFSTLEIQRTEQGDSAMYLCASSYNTGVGGELFFGEGSRLTVL.